A single sample is the source of the 5 T cell receptor beta chains below, sequenced in a study of CXCR3-negative and CXCR3-positive naive CD8 T cells. Libraries of TRB cDNA were made by 5' RACE and carried UMIs. For each CDR3 protein, TCRdb gives one entry from its re-call of the 5' RACE reads, without DNA. There are fewer than 55,000 distinct CDR3 sequences in the sample, with about 1.6% held by the top ten. Material: naive CXCR3- CD8+ T cells from blood. Subset denoted: CD45RO-CCR7+CD27+CD95- naive CD8+ T cells lacking CXCR3 (TNR3-). The receptors come from a human donor in good health. Some clones in this sample may be carry-over from other donors' samples.

The rearrangement joins TRBV2 to TRBJ1-5; the TCRdb call, TRBD1, lacks DNA for checking. The germline gives CDR1 SNHLY, CDR2 FYNNEI. The CDR3 sequence is 15 residues long. The CDR3 sequence is CASSPQGRSNQPQHF.

The gene calls are TRBV5-1 and TRBJ2-1; TCRdb picks TRBD2, but there is no DNA to check that call. Germline CDR1 reads SGHRS; CDR2 reads YFSETQ. The CDR3 is 15 amino acids. CDR3 protein: CASSLASGGPHEQFF.

This sequence joins TRBV12-3 or TRBV12-4 and TRBJ2-1. This CDR3 is built from 11 residues. The chain's CDR3 is CASSLPGEQFF.

The chain combines TRBV5-5 with TRBJ2-3; TCRdb designates TRBD2, a call that cannot be tested without DNA. The CDR3 runs 16 residues. From germline, CDR1 is SGHKS and CDR2 YYEKEE (reference sequence). CDR3 in amino acids: CASRGQRERDSDTQYF.

The V and J genes are TRBV3-1 and TRBJ2-1; the TCRdb call, TRBD2, lacks DNA for checking. CDR1 is LGHDT and CDR2 is YNNKEL in the germline V gene (reference sequence). The CDR3 is made up of 13 amino acids. The CDR3 is CASSGTLYNEQFF.